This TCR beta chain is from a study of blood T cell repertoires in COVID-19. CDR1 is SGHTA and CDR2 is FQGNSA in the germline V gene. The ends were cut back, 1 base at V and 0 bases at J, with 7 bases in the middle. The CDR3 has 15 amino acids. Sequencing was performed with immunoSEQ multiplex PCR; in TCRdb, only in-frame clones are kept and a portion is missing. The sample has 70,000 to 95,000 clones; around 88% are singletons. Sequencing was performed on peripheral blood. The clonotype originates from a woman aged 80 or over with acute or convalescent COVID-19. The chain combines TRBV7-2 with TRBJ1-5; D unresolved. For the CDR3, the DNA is TGTGCCAGCAGCTTAGAGGGAGATAGCAATCAGCCCCAGCATTTT. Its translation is CASSLEGDSNQPQHF. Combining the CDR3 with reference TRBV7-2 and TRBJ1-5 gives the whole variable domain GAGVSQSPSNKVTEKGKDVELRCDPISGHTALYWYRQSLGQGLEFLIYFQGNSAPDKSGLPSDRFSAERTGGSVSTLTIQRTQQEDSAVYLCASSLEGDSNQPQHFGDGTRLSIL.